The clone carrying this T cell receptor beta chain has ten or more counts. As yet, its antigen is unknown. Authors' methods: The study took CDR3 differences across clinicopathological groups and made a distant-metastasis classifier for papillary thyroid cancer from them. With MiXCR, TCRdb called clones anew from the PCR reads. Clone size and V and J calls follow TCRdb, not the original study. The sample holds about 40,000 clones, roughly 11% seen once. These data come from a study of metastatic and nonmetastatic thyroid tumors. Study as a whole: Peripheral blood and tumor or nodule samples from malignant and benign thyroid patients were compared.

General observations from the study: For both blood and tumor, malignant thyroid tumors reportedly showed significantly higher TCR beta diversity than benign nodules did.

Looked up from germline, CDR1 is MNHEY and CDR2 is SVGEGT. The CDR3 is 15 residues long. V dropped 4 bases and J dropped 0 bases, with 10 bases sitting between them. The entire patient cohort was treatment-naive prior to thyroid surgery. Sample: blood. The origin of this receptor is a female donor with papillary thyroid cancer or a benign thyroid nodule (not recorded which). Some clones in this sample may be carry-over from other donors' samples. The chain is built from TRBV6-2 or TRBV6-3 and TRBJ1-3; D may be TRBD1 (6 bases). The CDR3 protein is CASSSGQLSGNTIYF. The CDR3 DNA reads as TGTGCCAGCAGTTCGGGACAACTCTCTGGAAACACCATATATTTT.